Below are 18 T cell receptor beta chains sequenced from a single sample in a study of blood T cell repertoires in COVID-19. Measured with immunoSEQ multiplex PCR; TCRdb has only the in-frame clones, and not every one. The table shows roughly 210,000 clones, with roughly 87% occurring only once. Sequencing was carried out using PBMCs or T cells enriched from blood (not recorded which). The origin of the receptors is a young man in a cohort exposed to, infected with or recovered from COVID-19 (not recorded which).

This rearrangement joins TRBV2 to TRBJ2-1; TRBD1 aligns across 11 bases. The length of the CDR3 is 16 residues. Trimming took 2 bases from V and 6 from J; bases not matched to a gene: 6. The germline V gene has CDR1 SNHLY and CDR2 FYNNEI. CDR3 amino acids: CASSELSGTGGNEQFF. As DNA, the CDR3 is TGTGCCAGCAGTGAACTATCCGGGACAGGGGGCAATGAGCAGTTCTTC. Full variable domain (rest looked up from reference TRBV2 and TRBJ2-1): EPEVTQTPSHQVTQMGQEVILRCVPISNHLYFYWYRQILGQKVEFLVSFYNNEISEKSEIFDDQFSVERPDGSNFTLKIRSTKLEDSAMYFCASSELSGTGGNEQFFGPGTRLTVL.

This sequence joins TRBV24-1 and TRBJ2-2; the D is unclear. Germline CDR1 and CDR2: KGHDR and SFDVKD. The CDR3 totals 12 residues. V was cut by 5 bases and J by 9 bases, with 9 bases left in between. This chain's CDR3 is CATSANDRELFF. CDR3 in DNA: TGTGCCACCAGTGCCAACGACAGGGAGCTGTTTTTT.

This chain links TRBV11-2 with TRBJ1-3; D is perhaps TRBD1 (5 bases). Germline loops: CDR1 SGHAT, CDR2 FQNNGV. The CDR3 loop spans 15 amino acids. Trimming took off 7 bases at V and 1 base at J, with 14 bases between the two ends. The CDR3 coding sequence is TGTGCCAGCACCCCCGGGGGGGGGTCTGGAAACACCATATATTTT. Translated: CASTPGGGSGNTIYF.

This sequence joins TRBV10-3 and TRBJ1-1, with 7 bases lining up with TRBD1. Per germline, CDR1 ENHRY and CDR2 SYGVKD. The CDR3 has 14 residues. The J segment lost 10 bases and the V segment lost 3 bases, leaving 11 bases of the junction unmatched. This CDR3 reads CAISDRSGQEGAFF. DNA of the CDR3: TGTGCCATCAGTGACCGCTCCGGACAGGAGGGAGCTTTCTTT.

The J gene is TRBJ1-2, the V gene TRBV2, with D unresolved. In germline, CDR1 is SNHLY, CDR2 FYNNEI. The CDR3 totals 11 residues. Trimming removed 7 bases from V and 11 bases from J, with 14 bases in between. CDR3 DNA: TGTGCCAGCACAGTCAACTACTATTACACCTTC. It yields the protein CASTVNYYYTF.

For the CDR3, the DNA is TGTGCCAGCAGTCCCGCTGTCGGGTTTCCCCCAGATACGCAGTATTTT. As protein: CASSPAVGFPPDTQYF. This sequence joins TRBV28 and TRBJ2-3; the D is unclear. Germline V lookup: CDR1 MDHEN, CDR2 SYDVKM. With 5 bases removed from V and 4 bases from J, the gap between germline ends came to 19 bases. This CDR3 is 16 amino acids long.

The genes are TRBV11-1 and TRBJ2-2, with unresolved D. This CDR3 contains 13 residues. Looked up from germline, CDR1 is SGHAT and CDR2 is FQDESV (reference sequence). Trimming stripped 3 bases from V and 6 bases from J, with 8 bases between. CDR3 amino acids: CASSFTRAGELFF. The DNA of the CDR3 is TGTGCCAGCAGCTTCACTCGGGCCGGGGAGCTGTTTTTT.

The chain has TRBV18 and TRBJ2-7; no clear D. The ends were cut back, 3 bases at V and 7 bases at J, with 13 bases in the middle. CDR1 is KGHSH and CDR2 is LQKENI in the germline V gene. The CDR3 totals 13 residues. The CDR3 spells CASSPSGLGEQYF. CDR3 DNA sequence: TGTGCCAGCTCACCTTCAGGTCTTGGGGAGCAGTACTTC.

The chain joins TRBV28 to TRBJ2-3; 13 nucleotides agree with TRBD2. V was clipped by 4 bases and J by 2 bases; unmatched bases: 12. The CDR3 sequence is 19 residues long. The germline V gene has CDR1 MDHEN and CDR2 SYDVKM. CDR3 coding DNA: TGTGCCAGCAGTTCAACAGGACTAGCGGGAGATGAACTCACAGATACGCAGTATTTT. Translation: CASSSTGLAGDELTDTQYF.

The chain employs TRBV7-6 and TRBJ2-5; TRBD2 agrees at 9 bases. The CDR3 covers 16 residues. The J segment lost 5 bases and the V segment lost 5 bases, leaving 12 bases of the junction unmatched. Germline CDR1 reads SGHVS; CDR2 reads FNYEAQ. CDR3 region: CASSLRAGGLEETQYF. The CDR3, as DNA: TGTGCCAGCAGCCTTCGGGCGGGAGGGCTGGAGGAGACCCAGTACTTC.

The V and J genes are TRBV7-8 and TRBJ1-2; D remains ambiguous. The CDR3 sequence is 13 residues long. V shed 5 bases and J shed 2 bases, with 9 bases lying between them. Germline CDR1 and CDR2: SGHVS and FQNEAQ. In DNA, the CDR3 is TGTGCCAGCAGCCCGTCCGGGAACTATGGCTACACCTTC. Translated: CASSPSGNYGYTF.

V usage is TRBV5-6 and J usage is TRBJ1-1; D might be TRBD1 (6 bases). Germline CDR1 reads SGHDT; CDR2 reads YYEEEE. Trimming pared 2 bases from V and 4 bases from J, leaving 9 bases between. CDR3 length equals 13 residues. The CDR3 sequence: CASSLPGVTEAFF. CDR3 DNA sequence: TGTGCCAGCAGCTTACCAGGGGTCACTGAAGCTTTCTTT.

V and J are TRBV12-3 or TRBV12-4 and TRBJ2-3; D is undetermined. This CDR3 spans 11 amino acids. V lost 6 bases, J lost 4 bases, and 5 bases lay in between. The CDR3 coding sequence is TGTGCCAGCAGGCTAGCAGATACGCAGTATTTT. Protein: CASRLADTQYF.

The chain is built from TRBV27 and TRBJ2-3; 14 nucleotides align to TRBD2. V lost 6 bases, J lost 4 bases, and 9 bases stayed unmatched. Germline V CDR1 and CDR2: MNHEY, SMNVEV (reference sequence). CDR3 length equals 17 residues. CDR3 DNA: TGTGCCAGCAGCTTCAACAGACTAGCGGGAGGGCCAGATACGCAGTATTTT. This gives the protein CASSFNRLAGGPDTQYF.

J is TRBJ1-5 and V is TRBV15; the D is unclear. This CDR3 has 16 residues. V was shortened by 0 bases and J by 11 bases, with 20 bases between the two germline ends. Per germline, CDR1 LNHNV and CDR2 YYDKDF (reference sequence). The CDR3 DNA reads TGTGCCACCAGCAGAGATTTCTTGGCCCGGGGTACGGCCCAGCATTTT. It codes for CATSRDFLARGTAQHF.

This sequence joins TRBV7-3 and TRBJ1-1, with 8 bases aligning to TRBD1. The CDR3 consists of 16 residues. Unmatched junction bases numbered 8, after V lost 5 bases and J lost 0 bases. Germline CDR1 and CDR2: SGHTA and FQGTGA. In DNA, the CDR3 is TGTGCCAGCAGCGACGGACAGGGTGGGATGAACACTGAAGCTTTCTTT. Translating gives CASSDGQGGMNTEAFF.

This sequence joins TRBV4-1 and TRBJ2-3, with 8 bases lining up with TRBD1. V dropped 6 bases and J dropped 4; count of bases not matched to a gene: 9. This CDR3 region has 15 residues. Germline V gives CDR1 MGHRA, CDR2 YSYEKL. The CDR3 reads CASRIATGAPDTQYF. The CDR3 nucleotides read TGCGCCAGCAGAATAGCGACAGGGGCTCCAGATACGCAGTATTTT.

In DNA, the CDR3 is TGTGCCAGCAGATCGCTGACAGGGAGGCAAGAGACCCAGTACTTC. It translates to CASRSLTGRQETQYF. The chain links TRBV28 to TRBJ2-5; maybe TRBD1 (7 bases). V lost 6 bases and J 2 bases, leaving 16 bases between the germline ends. This CDR3 contains 15 residues. Germline V gene data show CDR1 as MDHEN and CDR2 as SYDVKM.